The 18 T cell receptor beta chains below all came from one sample that was sequenced in a study of blood T cells in healthy people across ages. The authors ran a second PCR of about 7 to 11 cycles using a sample-barcoded 5' primer and a J-beta primer mix. Each CDR3 protein is one row after TCRdb ran MiXCR on the 5' RACE reads. Here the sample spans under 800,000 distinct CDR3 sequences, around 46% being singletons. The sequenced material came from blood. These receptors came from a woman aged 55-69 years in good health.

Only a few counts were recorded for this clonotype. The chain couples TRBV6-2 or TRBV6-3 to TRBJ2-5, with 11 bases lining up with TRBD2. The CDR3 sequence is 19 residues long. Germline CDR1 is MNHEY and CDR2 is SVGEGT. After removal of 2 bases from V and 4 bases from J, the junction contained 15 bases not matched to a gene. CDR3 sequence reads: CASSYVGRSLAGVGETQYF. The DNA of the CDR3 is TGTGCCAGCAGTTACGTCGGGCGGTCACTAGCGGGAGTCGGAGAGACCCAGTACTTC.

This rearrangement joins TRBV20-1 to TRBJ2-1; TRBD2 matches 12 bases. V was pared by 0 bases and J by 15 bases, with 9 bases of the junction left unmatched. The CDR3 runs to 14 residues. Germline values: CDR1 DFQATT, CDR2 SNEGSKA (reference sequence). CDR3 sequence: CSAREASGRAPPFF. The CDR3 bases are TGCAGTGCTAGAGAGGCTAGCGGGAGGGCCCCCCCGTTCTTC.

The chain combines TRBV29-1 with TRBJ2-5; unclear D gene. The J call may not be correct, given that the DNA end is closer to TRBJ2-7. Per germline, CDR1 SQVTM and CDR2 ANQGSEA. The CDR3 length is 11 residues. The CDR3 is CSVATIYEQYF. The DNA for the CDR3 is TGCAGCGTCGCAACAATTTACGAGCAGTACTTC.

The sample holds a few counts of this clonotype. J is TRBJ2-7 and V is TRBV10-3, with unresolved D. Germline V gene lookup returns CDR1 ENHRY and CDR2 SYGVKD. V lost 1 base and J lost 7, with 8 bases in between. The CDR3 covers 12 residues. CDR3 nucleotides: TGTGCCATCAGTGAGTTAATAGGGGAGCAGTACTTC. It translates to CAISELIGEQYF.

The chain uses TRBV6-2 or TRBV6-3 and TRBJ2-3, with D uncertain. Germline V gene lookup returns CDR1 MNHEY and CDR2 SVGEGT. The CDR3 length is 14 residues. V was pared by 0 bases and J by 3 bases, with 7 bases between. Here the CDR3 DNA reads TGTGCCAGCAGTTACTCGCAGTGGACAGATACGCAGTATTTT. It encodes CASSYSQWTDTQYF.

Details on this clonotype: A much larger clone lies a single base off, so this may be a read error. V usage is TRBV7-2 and J usage is TRBJ2-4; 7 nucleotides match TRBD2. Per germline, CDR1 SGHTA and CDR2 FQGNSA. The CDR3 is 15 amino acids. The V segment lost 2 bases and the J segment 1 base; nucleotides outside the gene matches: 2. CDR3 protein: CASSLWGGAKNIQYF. DNA for the CDR3: TGTGCCAGCAGCTTATGGGGGGGGGCCAAAAACATTCAGTACTTC.

There are a few counts of this clonotype. The gene calls are TRBV9 and TRBJ2-7, with 9 bases identical to TRBD2. V shed 4 bases and J 3 bases; nucleotides not matched to a gene: 8. The CDR3 is 15 residues long. Germline-derived CDR1 and CDR2 are SGDLS and YYNGEE. The CDR3 region has the DNA TGTGCCAGCAGCAAAACTAGCGGGTCAGTCTACGAGCAGTACTTC. This encodes CASSKTSGSVYEQYF.

About this clonotype itself: One junction end disagrees with the germline gene, perhaps due to a read error. The rearrangement links TRBV7-3 to TRBJ2-2, with 7 nucleotides matching TRBD1. The CDR3 has 17 amino acids. Germline loops: CDR1 SGHTA, CDR2 FQGTGA. Here the CDR3 reads CASSLTFDRAPTGKLFF. CDR3 nucleotides: TGTGCCAGCAGCTTAACCTTCGACAGGGCTCCTACCGGGAAGCTGTTTTTT.

The chain uses TRBV6-1 and TRBJ1-2; D is possibly TRBD1 (5 bases). Germline-derived CDR1 and CDR2 are MNHNS and SASEGT. The CDR3 runs 14 residues. Between the trimmed V and J ends, which lost 6 bases and 8 bases, there was a span of 19 bases. Written as DNA, the CDR3 is TGTGCCAGCAGGCTATACCAGGGTTTGGAGGGCTACACCTTC. Amino acid sequence: CASRLYQGLEGYTF.

The CDR3 loop is CASSPQGIRETQYF. CDR3 sequence (DNA): TGTGCCAGCTCACCACAGGGTATTAGAGAGACCCAGTACTTC. The chain employs TRBV18 and TRBJ2-7, with D unclear. The J call may be mistaken, given a closer DNA end match to TRBJ2-5. The CDR3 runs 14 residues. Looked up from germline, CDR1 is KGHSH and CDR2 is LQKENI.

This clonotype has just a few counts. J is TRBJ2-5 and V is TRBV7-2, with a tentative D call TRBD1 (5 bases). V was shortened by 6 bases and J by 7 bases, with 9 bases between the two germline ends. Germline CDR1 is SGHTA and CDR2 is FQGNSA. CDR3 size: 11 residues. CDR3 sequence (DNA): TGTGCCAGCAGGGGTCAGGGGACCCAGTACTTC. This translates into CASRGQGTQYF.

J is TRBJ2-3 and V is TRBV3-1; TRBD1 agrees at 9 bases. The CDR3 extends over 15 amino acids. Germline V gives CDR1 LGHDT, CDR2 YNNKEL (reference sequence). The V and J ends lost 2 bases and 4 bases, in that order; junction bases with no gene match: 4. The CDR3 DNA is TGTGCCAGCAGCCAACTGGGACAGGGACCAGATACGCAGTATTTT. As protein: CASSQLGQGPDTQYF.

This clonotype was detected once. The CDR3 reads CASHFAGGDGYTF. The DNA of the CDR3 is TGCGCCAGCCACTTCGCAGGGGGCGATGGCTACACCTTC. The rearrangement links TRBV5-1 to TRBJ1-2; TRBD1 agrees at 8 bases. This CDR3 spans 13 amino acids. Germline values: CDR1 SGHRS, CDR2 YFSETQ. V dropped 7 bases and J dropped 6; count of bases not matched to a gene: 8.

V and J are TRBV5-1 and TRBJ2-3; D may be TRBD1 (5 bases). The CDR3 consists of 16 residues. Germline CDR1 reads SGHRS; CDR2 reads YFSETQ. V was cut by 4 bases and J by 3 bases, with 18 bases left in between. The CDR3 DNA follows: TGCGCCAGCAGCCGGGTTAAGACAGCGACTACAGATACGCAGTATTTT. It codes for CASSRVKTATTDTQYF. Filled out from reference TRBV5-1 and TRBJ2-3, the complete variable domain reads KAGVTQTPRYLIKTRGQQVTLSCSPISGHRSVSWYQQTPGQGLQFLFEYFSETQRNKGNFPGRFSGRQFSNSRSEMNVSTLELGDSALYLCASSRVKTATTDTQYFGPGTRLTVL.

CDR3 sequence: CASKNRRGPTDTQYF. In DNA form, the CDR3 reads TGTGCCAGCAAGAACAGGAGGGGACCCACAGATACGCAGTATTTT. The chain couples TRBV25-1 to TRBJ2-3, with a possible D match to TRBD2 (6 bases). The CDR3 is 15 residues long. The V gene lost 7 bases and the J gene lost 2 bases, with 16 bases spanning the gap. Germline V gives CDR1 MGHDK, CDR2 SYGVNS.

This chain joins TRBV9 and TRBJ2-3; possibly TRBD1 or TRBD2 for D (6 bases each). Germline assignment: CDR1 SGDLS and CDR2 YYNGEE. Trimming shortened V by 4 bases and J by 4 bases, and 16 bases separated the two germline ends. This CDR3 has 15 amino acids. The CDR3 DNA follows: TGTGCCAGCAGCCAGTTAGGGGGGAGCCCAGATACGCAGTATTTT. It yields the protein CASSQLGGSPDTQYF. Full variable domain (missing parts from reference TRBV9 and TRBJ2-3): DSGVTQTPKHLITATGQRVTLRCSPRSGDLSVYWYQQSLDQGLQFLIQYYNGEERAKGNILERFSAQQFPDLHSELNLSSLELGDSALYFCASSQLGGSPDTQYFGPGTRLTVL.

This clonotype was observed a handful of times. Being one base from a much bigger clone, this may be a read error. The rearrangement links TRBV12-3 or TRBV12-4 to TRBJ2-5; either TRBD1 or TRBD2 may fit D (5 bases each). The CDR3 is 11 residues long. Between the trimmed V and J ends, which lost 3 bases and 11 bases, there was a span of 10 bases. The CDR3 region has the DNA TGTGCCAGCAGTTTGAGACAGCGGCAGTACTTC. Protein sequence: CASSLRQRQYF.

This clonotype was seen only a few times. CDR3 loop: CASRQPGLAGGQSYNEQFF. In DNA form, the CDR3 reads TGTGCCAGCAGACAGCCGGGACTAGCGGGAGGTCAGTCCTACAATGAGCAGTTCTTC. This rearrangement joins TRBV11-2 to TRBJ2-1; 15 bases fit TRBD2. The CDR3 is 19 amino acids. Germline V gene sequence: CDR1 SGHAT, CDR2 FQNNGV. V lost 6 bases, J lost 1 base, and 10 bases stayed unmatched.